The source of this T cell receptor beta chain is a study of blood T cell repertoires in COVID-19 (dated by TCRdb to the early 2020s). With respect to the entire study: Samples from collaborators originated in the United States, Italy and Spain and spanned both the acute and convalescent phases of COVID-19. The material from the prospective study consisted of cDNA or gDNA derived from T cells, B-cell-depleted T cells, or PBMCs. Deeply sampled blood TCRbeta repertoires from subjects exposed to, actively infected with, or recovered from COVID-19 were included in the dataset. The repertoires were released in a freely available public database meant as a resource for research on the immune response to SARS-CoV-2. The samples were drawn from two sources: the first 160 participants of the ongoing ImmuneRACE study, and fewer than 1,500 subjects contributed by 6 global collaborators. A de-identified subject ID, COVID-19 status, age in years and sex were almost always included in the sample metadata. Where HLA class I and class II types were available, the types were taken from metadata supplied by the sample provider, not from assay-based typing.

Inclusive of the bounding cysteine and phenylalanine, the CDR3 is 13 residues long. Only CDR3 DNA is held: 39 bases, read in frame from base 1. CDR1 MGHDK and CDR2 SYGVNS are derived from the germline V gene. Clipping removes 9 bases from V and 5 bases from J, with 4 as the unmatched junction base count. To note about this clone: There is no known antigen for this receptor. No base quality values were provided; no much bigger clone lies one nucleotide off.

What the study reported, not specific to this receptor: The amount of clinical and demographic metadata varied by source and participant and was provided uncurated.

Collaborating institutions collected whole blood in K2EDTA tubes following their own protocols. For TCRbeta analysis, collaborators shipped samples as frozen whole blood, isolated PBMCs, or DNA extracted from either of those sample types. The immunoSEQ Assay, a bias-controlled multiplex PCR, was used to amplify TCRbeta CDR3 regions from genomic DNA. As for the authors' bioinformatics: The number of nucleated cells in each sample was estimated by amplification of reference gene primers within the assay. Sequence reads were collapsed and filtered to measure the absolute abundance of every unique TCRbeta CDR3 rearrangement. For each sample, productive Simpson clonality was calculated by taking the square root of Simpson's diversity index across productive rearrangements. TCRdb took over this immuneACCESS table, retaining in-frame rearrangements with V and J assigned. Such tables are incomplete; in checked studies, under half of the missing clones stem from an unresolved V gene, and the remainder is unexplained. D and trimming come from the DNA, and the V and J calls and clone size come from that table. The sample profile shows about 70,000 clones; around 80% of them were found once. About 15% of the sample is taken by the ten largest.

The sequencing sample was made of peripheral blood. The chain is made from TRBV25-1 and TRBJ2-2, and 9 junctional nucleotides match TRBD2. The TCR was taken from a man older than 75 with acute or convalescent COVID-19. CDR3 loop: CASQREVTGELFF. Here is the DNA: TGTGCCAGTCAGCGGGAGGTAACCGGGGAGCTGTTTTTT. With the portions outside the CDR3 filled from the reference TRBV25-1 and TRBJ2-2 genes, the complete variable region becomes EADIYQTPRYLVIGTGKKITLECSQTMGHDKMYWYQQDPGMELHLIHYSYGVNSTEKGDLSSESTVSRIRTEHFPLTLESARPSHTSQYLCASQREVTGELFFGEGSRLTVL.